This TCR beta chain was captured in a study of neurological immune-mediated disorders. PBMCs stored at -80 C, numbering 2 million, were the origin of the unsorted libraries. Study results and caveats: Across subjects, no CDR3 amino acid sequence appeared in expanded clones of more than one subject, a finding that suggested private repertoires in all groups. With the multiple sclerosis repertoire cluster, none of the clinical or MRI features showed an association. Multiple sclerosis was found to have the least TCR clonal expansion, below healthy controls, and HTLV-1-associated myelopathy the most.

TCRdb independently ran MiXCR on the 5' RACE reads; one entry per CDR3 protein. The sample holds around 46,000 distinct CDR3 sequences, around 4.3% seen once. V shed 0 bases and J shed 0 bases, with 8 bases lying between them. The CDR3 is 15 residues long. The germline gives CDR1 SGHTA, CDR2 FQGNSA. This clonotype appeared many times. Its specificity is not known. V and J are TRBV7-2 and TRBJ1-2; D unclear. This sequence originates from an older woman with multiple sclerosis. Source material: PBMCs. CDR3 region: CASSLASSANYGYTF. The CDR3 DNA sequence: TGTGCCAGCAGCTTAGCTTCCTCCGCTAACTATGGCTACACCTTC.